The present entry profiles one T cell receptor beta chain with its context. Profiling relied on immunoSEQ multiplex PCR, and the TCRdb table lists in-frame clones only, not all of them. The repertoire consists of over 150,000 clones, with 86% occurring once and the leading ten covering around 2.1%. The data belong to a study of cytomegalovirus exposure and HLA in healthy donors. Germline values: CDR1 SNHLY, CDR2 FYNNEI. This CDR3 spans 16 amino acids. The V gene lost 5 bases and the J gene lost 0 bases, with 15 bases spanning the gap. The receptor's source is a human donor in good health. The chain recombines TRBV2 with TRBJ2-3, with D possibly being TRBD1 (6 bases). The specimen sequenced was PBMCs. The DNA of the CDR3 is TGTGCCAGCAGTTCTCCCGGGACAAAAAGCACAGATACGCAGTATTTT. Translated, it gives CASSSPGTKSTDTQYF. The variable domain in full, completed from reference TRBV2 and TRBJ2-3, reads EPEVTQTPSHQVTQMGQEVILRCVPISNHLYFYWYRQILGQKVEFLVSFYNNEISEKSEIFDDQFSVERPDGSNFTLKIRSTKLEDSAMYFCASSSPGTKSTDTQYFGPGTRLTVL.